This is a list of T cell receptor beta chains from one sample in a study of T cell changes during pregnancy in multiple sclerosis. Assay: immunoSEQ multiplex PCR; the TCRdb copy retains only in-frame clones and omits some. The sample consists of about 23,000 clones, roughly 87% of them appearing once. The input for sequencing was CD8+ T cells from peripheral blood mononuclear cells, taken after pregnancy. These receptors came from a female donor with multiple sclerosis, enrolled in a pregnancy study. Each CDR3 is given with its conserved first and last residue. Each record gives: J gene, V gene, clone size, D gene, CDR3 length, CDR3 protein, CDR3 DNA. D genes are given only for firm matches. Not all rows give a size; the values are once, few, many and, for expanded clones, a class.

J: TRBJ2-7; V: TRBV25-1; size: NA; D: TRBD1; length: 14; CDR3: CASRAGTGYDEQYF; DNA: TGTGCCAGCAGGGCCGGGACAGGGTACGACGAGCAGTACTTC
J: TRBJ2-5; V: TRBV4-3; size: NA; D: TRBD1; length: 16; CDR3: CASSQDGTGYQETQYF; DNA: TGCGCCAGCAGCCAAGATGGGACAGGGTACCAAGAGACCCAGTACTTC
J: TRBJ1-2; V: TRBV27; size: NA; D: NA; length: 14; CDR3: CASREIDSNYGYTF; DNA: TGTGCCAGCAGGGAGATTGACAGTAACTATGGCTACACCTTC
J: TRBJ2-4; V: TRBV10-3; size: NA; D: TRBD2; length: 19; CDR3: CAISESNSREGLAKNIQYF; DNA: TGTGCCATCAGTGAGTCGAATAGTAGGGAGGGTCTAGCCAAAAACATTCAGTACTTC
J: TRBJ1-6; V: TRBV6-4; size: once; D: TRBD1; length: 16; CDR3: CASSDSGQGVNSPLHF; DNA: TGTGCCAGCAGTGACTCCGGACAGGGGGTAAATTCACCCCTCCACTTT
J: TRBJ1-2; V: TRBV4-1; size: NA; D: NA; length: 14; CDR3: CASTPGRANYGYTF; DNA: TGCGCCAGCACCCCAGGGAGGGCTAACTATGGCTACACCTTC
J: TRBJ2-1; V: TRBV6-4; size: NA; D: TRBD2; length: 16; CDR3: CASSKLAGETSGEQFF; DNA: TGTGCCAGCAGCAAACTAGCGGGAGAGACCTCCGGTGAGCAGTTCTTC
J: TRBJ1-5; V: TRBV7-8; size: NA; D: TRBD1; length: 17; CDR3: CASSFPGQGRSNQPQHF; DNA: TGTGCCAGCAGCTTCCCTGGACAGGGAAGGAGCAATCAGCCCCAGCATTTT
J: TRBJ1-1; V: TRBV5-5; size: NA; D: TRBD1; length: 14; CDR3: CASSHGQGYTEAFF; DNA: TGTGCCAGCAGCCATGGACAGGGCTACACTGAAGCTTTCTTT
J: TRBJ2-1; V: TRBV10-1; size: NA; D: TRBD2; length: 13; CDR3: CASKGLADNEQFF; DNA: TGCGCCAGCAAAGGGCTAGCGGACAATGAGCAGTTCTTC
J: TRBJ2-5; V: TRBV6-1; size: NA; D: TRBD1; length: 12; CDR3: CATRQGWETQYF; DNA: TGTGCCACCAGACAGGGGTGGGAGACCCAGTACTTC
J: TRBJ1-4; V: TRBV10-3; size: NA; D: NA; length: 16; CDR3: CAISEELGGLNEKLFF; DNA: TGTGCCATCAGTGAGGAACTGGGGGGACTCAATGAAAAACTGTTTTTT
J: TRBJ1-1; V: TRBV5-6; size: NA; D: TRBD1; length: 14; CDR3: CASRWGQGNTEAFF; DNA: TGTGCCAGCAGATGGGGACAGGGGAACACTGAAGCTTTCTTT
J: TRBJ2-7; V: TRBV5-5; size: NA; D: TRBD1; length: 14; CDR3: CASSLGQGSYEQYF; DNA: TGTGCCAGCAGCCTGGGACAGGGCTCCTACGAGCAGTACTTC
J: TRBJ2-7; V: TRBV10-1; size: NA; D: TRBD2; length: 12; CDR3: CARTGLAYEQYF; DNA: TGCGCCAGAACGGGACTAGCTTACGAGCAGTACTTC
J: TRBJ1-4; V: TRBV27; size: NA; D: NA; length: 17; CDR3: CASSPSQGEATNEKLFF; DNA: TGTGCCAGCAGTCCCTCACAGGGAGAGGCAACTAATGAAAAACTGTTTTTT
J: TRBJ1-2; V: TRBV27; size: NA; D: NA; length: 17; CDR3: CASSLSVGDDLSYGYTF; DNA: TGTGCCAGCAGTTTATCAGTCGGGGATGACCTTAGCTATGGCTACACCTTC
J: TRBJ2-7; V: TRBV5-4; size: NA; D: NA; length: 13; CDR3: CASSLQGNYEQYF; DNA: TGTGCCAGCAGCCTCCAGGGGAACTACGAGCAGTACTTC
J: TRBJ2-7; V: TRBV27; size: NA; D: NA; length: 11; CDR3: CASRTGPEQYF; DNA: TGTGCCAGCAGGACAGGACCAGAGCAGTACTTC
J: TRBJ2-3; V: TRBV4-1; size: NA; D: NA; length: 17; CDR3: CASSQGLYPLSTDTQYF; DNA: TGCGCCAGCAGCCAAGGACTGTACCCCCTTAGCACAGATACGCAGTATTTT
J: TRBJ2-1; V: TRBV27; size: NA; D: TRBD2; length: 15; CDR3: CASSILAGGPGEQFF; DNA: TGTGCCAGCAGTATCCTAGCGGGAGGGCCAGGTGAGCAGTTCTTC
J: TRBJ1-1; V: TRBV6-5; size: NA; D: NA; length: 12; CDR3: CASSDGYGGAFF; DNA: TGTGCCAGCAGTGATGGGTACGGCGGAGCTTTCTTT
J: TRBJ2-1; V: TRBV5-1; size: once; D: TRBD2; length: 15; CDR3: CASRGGLAAGNEQFF; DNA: TGCGCCAGCAGGGGAGGACTAGCGGCGGGCAATGAGCAGTTCTTC
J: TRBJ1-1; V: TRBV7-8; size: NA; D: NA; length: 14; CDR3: CASSTQTGGFEAFF; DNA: TGTGCCAGCAGCACCCAAACGGGGGGGTTTGAAGCTTTCTTT
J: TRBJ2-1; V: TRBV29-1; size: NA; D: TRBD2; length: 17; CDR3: CSVEGTSGMSSYNEQFF; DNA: TGCAGCGTTGAAGGGACTAGCGGGATGAGCTCCTACAATGAGCAGTTCTTC
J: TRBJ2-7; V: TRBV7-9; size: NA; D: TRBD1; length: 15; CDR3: CASSRQGVFDYEQYF; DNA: TGTGCCAGCAGCAGACAGGGCGTCTTTGACTACGAGCAGTACTTC
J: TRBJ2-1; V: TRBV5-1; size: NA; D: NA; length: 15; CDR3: CASSLAGPTYNEQFF; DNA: TGCGCCAGCAGCTTGGCAGGGCCGACCTACAATGAGCAGTTCTTC
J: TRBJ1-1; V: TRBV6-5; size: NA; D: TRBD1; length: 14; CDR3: CASSGQGADTEAFF; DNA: TGTGCCAGCAGTGGGCAGGGGGCCGACACTGAAGCTTTCTTT
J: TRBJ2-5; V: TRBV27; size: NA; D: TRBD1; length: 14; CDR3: CASSFRQGGETQYF; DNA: TGTGCCAGCAGTTTCCGACAGGGTGGTGAGACCCAGTACTTC
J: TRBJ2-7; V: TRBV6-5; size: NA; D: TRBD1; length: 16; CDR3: CASSYSGTGAPYEQYF; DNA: TGTGCCAGCAGTTACTCCGGGACAGGGGCCCCCTACGAGCAGTACTTC
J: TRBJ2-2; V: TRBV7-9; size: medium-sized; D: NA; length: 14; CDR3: CASNSLHGPGELFF; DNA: TGTGCCAGCAACTCTCTTCATGGGCCCGGGGAGCTGTTTTTT
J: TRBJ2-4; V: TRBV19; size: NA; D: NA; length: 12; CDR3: CASSDQGNLQYF; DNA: TGTGCCAGTAGTGACCAGGGAAACCTTCAGTACTTC
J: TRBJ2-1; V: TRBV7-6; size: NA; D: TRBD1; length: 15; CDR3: CASSSQTGVGGEQFF; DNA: TGTGCCAGCAGCTCCCAGACAGGGGTTGGGGGTGAGCAGTTCTTC
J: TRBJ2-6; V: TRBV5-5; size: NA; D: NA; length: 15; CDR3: CASSFWSSGANVLTF; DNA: TGTGCCAGCAGCTTTTGGAGCTCTGGGGCCAACGTCCTGACTTTC
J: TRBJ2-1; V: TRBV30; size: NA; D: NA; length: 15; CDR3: CAWSVPSAKQGEQFF; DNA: TGTGCCTGGAGTGTACCCTCGGCCAAGCAGGGTGAGCAGTTCTTC
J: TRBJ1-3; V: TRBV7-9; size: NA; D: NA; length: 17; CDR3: CASSLLRDIFSGNTIYF; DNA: TGTGCCAGCAGCTTACTCCGGGACATCTTCTCTGGAAACACCATATATTTT
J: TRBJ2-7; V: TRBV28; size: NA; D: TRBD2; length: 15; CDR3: CASSSSSGRIYEQYF; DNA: TGTGCCAGCAGTTCCTCTAGCGGGAGGATATACGAGCAGTACTTC
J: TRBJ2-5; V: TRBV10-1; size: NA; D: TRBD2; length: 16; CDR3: CASSESTSGNEETQYF; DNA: TGCGCCAGCAGTGAGTCAACTAGCGGGAATGAGGAGACCCAGTACTTC
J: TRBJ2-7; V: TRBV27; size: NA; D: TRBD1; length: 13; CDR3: CASGDRIAYEQYF; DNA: TGTGCCAGTGGGGACAGGATAGCCTACGAGCAGTACTTC
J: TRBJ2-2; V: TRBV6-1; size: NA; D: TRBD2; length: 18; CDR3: CASSEATSGRENTGELFF; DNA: TGTGCCAGCAGTGAAGCGACTAGCGGGAGGGAGAACACCGGGGAGCTGTTTTTT
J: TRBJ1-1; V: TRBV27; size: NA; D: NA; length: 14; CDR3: CASSSQGPYTEAFF; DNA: TGTGCCAGCAGTTCACAGGGACCGTACACTGAAGCTTTCTTT
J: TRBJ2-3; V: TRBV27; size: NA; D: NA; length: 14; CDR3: CASSSKRVIDTQYF; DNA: TGTGCCAGCAGTTCAAAGAGGGTAATAGATACGCAGTATTTT
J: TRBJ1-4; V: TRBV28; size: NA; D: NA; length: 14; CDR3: CASSLDGADEKLFF; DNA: TGTGCCAGCAGTTTAGACGGCGCGGATGAAAAACTGTTTTTT
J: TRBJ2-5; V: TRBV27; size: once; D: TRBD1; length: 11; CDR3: CASSPGQVLNF; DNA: TGTGCCAGCAGTCCCGGACAGGTGCTTAACTTC
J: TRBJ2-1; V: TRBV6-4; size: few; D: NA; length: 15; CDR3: CASSDKQGAYNEQFF; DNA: TGTGCCAGCAGTGACAAACAGGGTGCTTACAATGAGCAGTTCTTC
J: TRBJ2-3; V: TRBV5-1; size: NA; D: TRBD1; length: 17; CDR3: CASSPYRTGEFTDTQYF; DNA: TGCGCCAGCAGCCCGTACCGGACAGGGGAGTTCACAGATACGCAGTATTTT
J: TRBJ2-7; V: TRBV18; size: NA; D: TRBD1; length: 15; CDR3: CASSPWDRTSYEQYF; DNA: TGTGCCAGCTCACCATGGGACAGGACCTCCTACGAGCAGTACTTC
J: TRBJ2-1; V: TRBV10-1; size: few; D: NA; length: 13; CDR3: CASSPHRVNEQFF; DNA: TGCGCCAGCAGTCCACACAGGGTTAATGAGCAGTTCTTC
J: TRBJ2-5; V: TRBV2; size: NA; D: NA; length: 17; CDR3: CASISGNWILDQETQYF; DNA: TGTGCCAGCATTTCGGGGAATTGGATTTTAGACCAAGAGACCCAGTACTTC
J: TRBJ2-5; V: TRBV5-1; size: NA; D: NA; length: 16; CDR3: CASSTQQGWGQETQYF; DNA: TGCGCCAGCAGCACCCAGCAGGGGTGGGGACAAGAGACCCAGTACTTC
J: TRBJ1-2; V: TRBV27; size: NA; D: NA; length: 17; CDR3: CASSLSGRAGFNYGYTF; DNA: TGTGCCAGCAGTTTATCCGGGCGTGCAGGGTTCAACTATGGCTACACCTTC
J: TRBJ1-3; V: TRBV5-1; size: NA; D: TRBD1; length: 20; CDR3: CASSLAMRDRGLPAGNTIYF; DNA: TGCGCCAGCAGCTTGGCCATGCGGGACAGGGGGCTACCGGCTGGAAACACCATATATTTT
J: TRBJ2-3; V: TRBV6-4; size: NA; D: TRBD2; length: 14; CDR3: CASSKAGGTDTQYF; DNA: TGTGCCAGCAGTAAAGCGGGGGGCACAGATACGCAGTATTTT
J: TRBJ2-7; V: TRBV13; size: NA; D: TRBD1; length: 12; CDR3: CASSTGGNEQYF; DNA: TGTGCCAGCAGCACAGGGGGCAACGAGCAGTACTTC
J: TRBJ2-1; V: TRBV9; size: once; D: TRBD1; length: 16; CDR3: CASSVPVTGGIHEQFF; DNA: TGTGCCAGCAGCGTCCCTGTCACAGGGGGAATACATGAGCAGTTCTTC
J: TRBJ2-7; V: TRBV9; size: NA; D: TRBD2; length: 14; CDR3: CASSVSSGPVEQYF; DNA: TGTGCCAGCAGCGTATCTAGCGGGCCGGTCGAGCAGTACTTC
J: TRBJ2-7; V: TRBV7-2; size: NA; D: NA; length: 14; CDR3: CASSLWASSYEQYF; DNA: TGTGCCAGCAGCTTATGGGCTAGCTCGTACGAGCAGTACTTC
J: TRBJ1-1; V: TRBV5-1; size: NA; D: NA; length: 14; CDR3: CASSHGRGNTEAFF; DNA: TGCGCCAGCAGTCATGGGAGGGGGAACACTGAAGCTTTCTTT
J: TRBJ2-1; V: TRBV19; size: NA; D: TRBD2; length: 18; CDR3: CASSIQPPGTSVNNEQFF; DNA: TGTGCCAGTAGTATCCAACCCCCCGGGACTAGCGTCAACAATGAGCAGTTCTTC